This T cell receptor beta chain was captured by sequencing in a study of shared clonotypes between healthy human individuals. Study overall: CD4 naive cells filled three plates per donor, CD4 memory three, CD8 naive two and CD8 memory one.

There are 18 residues in the CDR3. The V segment lost 5 bases and the J segment 5 bases; nucleotides outside the gene matches: 15. Germline lookup yields CDR1 MDHEN and CDR2 SYDVKM. Using immunoSEQ multiplex PCR, the repertoire was profiled, and TCRdb retains in-frame clones only, with some absent. The sample shows approximately 2.5 million clones, approximately 92% of them seen only once. The TCR sequence derives from a man aged 18 to 35 in good health. Material: naive CD4+ T cells sorted from blood. Sample subset: CD45RA+ positively selected. V usage is TRBV28 and J usage is TRBJ2-1, with 10 bases identical to TRBD2. In DNA form, the CDR3 reads TGTGCCAGCAGTCGATTTAGAGCGTCTAGCGGGAGCGACAATGAGCAGTTCTTC. Translation: CASSRFRASSGSDNEQFF.